These T cell receptor beta chains were read from a single sample in a study of sequential checkpoint blockade in melanoma. Data came from immunoSEQ multiplex PCR; TCRdb stores just in-frame clones and leaves some out. Of 25,000 to 30,000 clones in the sample, more than 80% are singletons; the top ten hold 17%. Here the sequenced sample was CD8+ T cells sorted from blood (inferred from file names), taken from a patient given nivolumab and ipilimumab in sequence. These receptors all stem from a human donor with melanoma. Each CDR3 is given with its conserved first and last residue. The order of the fields is clone size, CDR3 length, D gene, V gene, J gene, CDR3 protein, CDR3 DNA. A D gene is named only where the DNA matches it firmly. Clone sizes are given selectively: once, few, many, or a class where the clone is expanded.

clone size: .; CDR3 length: 15; D gene: .; V gene: TRBV15; J gene: TRBJ1-3; CDR3 protein: CATSGTLGAGNTIYF; CDR3 DNA: TGTGCCACCAGTGGGACACTAGGAGCTGGAAACACCATATATTTT
clone size: .; CDR3 length: 15; D gene: .; V gene: TRBV6-1; J gene: TRBJ2-5; CDR3 protein: CATQGVAGTQETQYF; CDR3 DNA: TGTGCCACTCAGGGGGTAGCGGGGACCCAAGAGACCCAGTACTTC
clone size: .; CDR3 length: 16; D gene: TRBD2; V gene: TRBV4-3; J gene: TRBJ2-1; CDR3 protein: CASSQRTSGQYNEQFF; CDR3 DNA: TGCGCCAGCAGCCAGAGGACTAGCGGGCAATACAATGAGCAGTTCTTC
clone size: .; CDR3 length: 15; D gene: TRBD2; V gene: TRBV7-9; J gene: TRBJ2-7; CDR3 protein: CASSGTSGYLYEQYF; CDR3 DNA: TGTGCCAGCAGCGGGACTAGCGGGTATCTCTACGAGCAGTACTTC
clone size: .; CDR3 length: 15; D gene: .; V gene: TRBV7-2; J gene: TRBJ2-7; CDR3 protein: CASSAAPDSSYEQYF; CDR3 DNA: TGTGCCAGCAGCGCCGCCCCGGACAGCTCCTACGAGCAGTACTTC
clone size: .; CDR3 length: 15; D gene: .; V gene: TRBV19; J gene: TRBJ2-7; CDR3 protein: CASSIQLGGTYEQYF; CDR3 DNA: TGTGCCAGTAGTATTCAGCTCGGAGGTACCTACGAGCAGTACTTC
clone size: .; CDR3 length: 13; D gene: TRBD1; V gene: TRBV5-5; J gene: TRBJ2-7; CDR3 protein: CASSFGTGYEQYF; CDR3 DNA: TGTGCCAGCAGCTTTGGGACAGGCTACGAGCAGTACTTC
clone size: .; CDR3 length: 17; D gene: .; V gene: TRBV7-9; J gene: TRBJ2-4; CDR3 protein: CASSLSSQALRSSFQYF; CDR3 DNA: TGTGCCAGCAGCCTTAGTTCCCAGGCCCTAAGGTCTAGCTTTCAGTACTTC
clone size: .; CDR3 length: 14; D gene: .; V gene: TRBV4-3; J gene: TRBJ2-7; CDR3 protein: CASSQAQGGYEQYF; CDR3 DNA: TGCGCCAGCAGCCAAGCTCAGGGTGGCTACGAGCAGTACTTC
clone size: few; CDR3 length: 16; D gene: TRBD2; V gene: TRBV15; J gene: TRBJ2-7; CDR3 protein: CATSRDRGAGMYEQYF; CDR3 DNA: TGTGCCACCAGCAGAGATCGAGGAGCGGGAATGTACGAGCAGTACTTC
clone size: .; CDR3 length: 16; D gene: TRBD2; V gene: TRBV5-1; J gene: TRBJ2-1; CDR3 protein: CASSHAGTSGDNEQFF; CDR3 DNA: TGCGCCAGCAGTCATGCCGGGACTAGCGGGGACAATGAGCAGTTCTTC
clone size: .; CDR3 length: 14; D gene: TRBD2; V gene: TRBV9; J gene: TRBJ2-7; CDR3 protein: CASSASGTTYEQYF; CDR3 DNA: TGTGCCAGCAGCGCTAGCGGGACTACCTACGAGCAGTACTTC
clone size: .; CDR3 length: 13; D gene: .; V gene: TRBV19; J gene: TRBJ2-1; CDR3 protein: CASSIWGGNEQFF; CDR3 DNA: TGTGCCAGTAGTATTTGGGGAGGCAATGAGCAGTTCTTC
clone size: .; CDR3 length: 17; D gene: .; V gene: TRBV28; J gene: TRBJ2-4; CDR3 protein: CASSLGGARGLENIQYF; CDR3 DNA: TGTGCCAGCAGTTTAGGGGGGGCCAGGGGGCTTGAAAACATTCAGTACTTC
clone size: .; CDR3 length: 15; D gene: .; V gene: TRBV6-1; J gene: TRBJ1-2; CDR3 protein: CASSERSRRGGGYTF; CDR3 DNA: TGTGCCAGCAGTGAGCGCTCACGCAGGGGTGGGGGCTACACCTTC
clone size: .; CDR3 length: 15; D gene: TRBD1; V gene: TRBV7-9; J gene: TRBJ1-5; CDR3 protein: CASSSLTGGNQPQHF; CDR3 DNA: TGTGCCAGCAGCTCCCTGACAGGGGGCAATCAGCCCCAGCATTTT
clone size: .; CDR3 length: 13; D gene: TRBD1; V gene: TRBV7-2; J gene: TRBJ2-7; CDR3 protein: CASSLTRGYEQYF; CDR3 DNA: TGCGCCAGCAGCCTAACCAGGGGGTACGAGCAGTACTTC
clone size: .; CDR3 length: 14; D gene: .; V gene: TRBV4-2; J gene: TRBJ2-1; CDR3 protein: CASSQAGSYNEQFF; CDR3 DNA: TGTGCCAGCAGCCAAGCGGGATCTTACAATGAGCAGTTCTTC
clone size: .; CDR3 length: 15; D gene: TRBD2; V gene: TRBV7-9; J gene: TRBJ2-2; CDR3 protein: CASSYSGGWAGELFF; CDR3 DNA: TGTGCCAGCAGCTACTCGGGAGGTTGGGCCGGGGAGCTGTTTTTT
clone size: few; CDR3 length: 14; D gene: TRBD2; V gene: TRBV16; J gene: TRBJ2-5; CDR3 protein: CASSQGAGEETQYF; CDR3 DNA: TGTGCCAGCAGCCAAGGAGCGGGGGAAGAGACCCAGTACTTC
clone size: .; CDR3 length: 16; D gene: .; V gene: TRBV7-9; J gene: TRBJ1-6; CDR3 protein: CASSLSEGRFGSPLHF; CDR3 DNA: TGTGCCAGCAGCTTATCTGAGGGCCGATTCGGGTCACCCCTCCACTTT
clone size: .; CDR3 length: 15; D gene: TRBD2; V gene: TRBV6-4; J gene: TRBJ2-1; CDR3 protein: CASSIGTRVANEQFF; CDR3 DNA: TGTGCCAGCAGCATCGGGACTAGGGTTGCCAATGAGCAGTTCTTC
clone size: .; CDR3 length: 14; D gene: .; V gene: TRBV6-6; J gene: TRBJ1-4; CDR3 protein: CASTLGGDLEKLFF; CDR3 DNA: TGTGCCAGCACCCTCGGGGGGGACTTGGAAAAACTGTTTTTT
clone size: few; CDR3 length: 12; D gene: .; V gene: TRBV7-8; J gene: TRBJ1-2; CDR3 protein: CASRDWDSTNTF; CDR3 DNA: TGTGCCAGCAGGGACTGGGACTCCACAAACACCTTC
clone size: .; CDR3 length: 13; D gene: .; V gene: TRBV9; J gene: TRBJ2-1; CDR3 protein: CASSPSGDNEQFF; CDR3 DNA: TGTGCCAGCAGCCCTTCCGGGGACAATGAGCAGTTCTTC
clone size: few; CDR3 length: 15; D gene: .; V gene: TRBV12-5; J gene: TRBJ1-6; CDR3 protein: CASGLVGADNSPLHF; CDR3 DNA: TGTGCTAGTGGTTTGGTAGGGGCAGATAATTCACCCCTCCACTTT
clone size: once; CDR3 length: 15; D gene: TRBD2; V gene: TRBV5-1; J gene: TRBJ2-5; CDR3 protein: CASSFGTSQQETQYF; CDR3 DNA: TGCGCCAGCAGCTTCGGGACTAGTCAACAAGAGACCCAGTACTTC
clone size: .; CDR3 length: 13; D gene: TRBD2; V gene: TRBV27; J gene: TRBJ2-7; CDR3 protein: CASSLSGRGEQYF; CDR3 DNA: TGTGCCAGCAGTTTATCCGGGAGGGGGGAGCAGTACTTC
clone size: .; CDR3 length: 12; D gene: .; V gene: TRBV27; J gene: TRBJ2-7; CDR3 protein: CASRGPRDEQYF; CDR3 DNA: TGTGCCAGCAGGGGGCCACGGGACGAGCAGTACTTC
clone size: .; CDR3 length: 14; D gene: .; V gene: TRBV27; J gene: TRBJ1-2; CDR3 protein: CASSLTGYNYGYTF; CDR3 DNA: TGTGCCAGCAGTTTAACGGGATATAACTATGGCTACACCTTC
clone size: .; CDR3 length: 16; D gene: TRBD2; V gene: TRBV28; J gene: TRBJ2-2; CDR3 protein: CASSLDTSGRVGELFF; CDR3 DNA: TGTGCCAGCAGTTTGGATACTAGCGGGAGGGTCGGGGAGCTGTTTTTT
clone size: .; CDR3 length: 16; D gene: TRBD2; V gene: TRBV5-6; J gene: TRBJ2-3; CDR3 protein: CASSLRYTGGPDTQYF; CDR3 DNA: TGTGCCAGCAGCTTGCGGTATACGGGGGGGCCAGATACGCAGTATTTT